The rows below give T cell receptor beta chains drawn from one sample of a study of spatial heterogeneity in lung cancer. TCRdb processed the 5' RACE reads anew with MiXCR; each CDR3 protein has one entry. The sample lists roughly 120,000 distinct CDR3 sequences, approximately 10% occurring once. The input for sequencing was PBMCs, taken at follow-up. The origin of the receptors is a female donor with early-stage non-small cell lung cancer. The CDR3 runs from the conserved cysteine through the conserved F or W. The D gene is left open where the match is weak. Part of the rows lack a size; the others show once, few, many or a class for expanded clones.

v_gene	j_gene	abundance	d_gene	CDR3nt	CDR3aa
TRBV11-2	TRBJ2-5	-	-	TGTGCCAGCTCTCCCGGGACAAGATCGGGGGAGACCCAGTACTTC	CASSPGTRSGETQYF
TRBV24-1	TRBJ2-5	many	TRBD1	TGTGCCACCAGTCCCCGCGACAGGGAAGAGACCCAGTACTTC	CATSPRDREETQYF
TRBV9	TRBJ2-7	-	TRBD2	TGTGCCAGCAGCGTAGGTTCTAGCGGGAGCTACGAGCAGTACTTC	CASSVGSSGSYEQYF
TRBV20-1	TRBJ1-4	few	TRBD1	TGCAGTGCTAGATCTACAGGGGACCCTACTAATGAAAAACTGTTTTTT	CSARSTGDPTNEKLFF
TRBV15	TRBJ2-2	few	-	TGTGCCACGGGTAGGGGGAACACCGGGGAGCTGTTTTTT	CATGRGNTGELFF
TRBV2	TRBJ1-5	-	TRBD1	TGTGCCAGCAGTGACTGGCAGGGGGCCTTCGATAGCAATCAGCCCCAGCATTTT	CASSDWQGAFDSNQPQHF
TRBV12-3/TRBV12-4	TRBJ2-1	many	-	TGTGCCAGCAGTTTACTCAGGAGTGAGCAGTTCTTC	CASSLLRSEQFF
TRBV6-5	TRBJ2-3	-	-	TGTGCCAGCAGGCGGGACATTCTTGGCACAGATACGCAGTATTTT	CASRRDILGTDTQYF
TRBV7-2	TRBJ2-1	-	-	TGTGCCAGCAGCCCCCGGGGGGCAGGCTACAATGAGCAGTTCTTC	CASSPRGAGYNEQFF
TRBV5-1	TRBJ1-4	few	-	TGCGCCAGCAGCTTGGGGGGTAATGAAAAACTGTTTTTT	CASSLGGNEKLFF
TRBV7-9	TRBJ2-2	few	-	TGTGCCAGCGCCGTTCAGTCCGGGGAGCTGTTTTTT	CASAVQSGELFF
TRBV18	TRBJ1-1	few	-	TGTGCCAGCTCACCACCGAACAGAGACACTGAAGCTTTCTTT	CASSPPNRDTEAFF
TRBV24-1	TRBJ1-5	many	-	TGTGCCACCAGTGGGGGGGACCGCGGCAATCAGCCCCAGCATTTT	CATSGGDRGNQPQHF
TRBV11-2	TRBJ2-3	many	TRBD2	TGTGCCAGCAGCCGACGGACTAGCAGGGCCACAGATACGCAGTATTTT	CASSRRTSRATDTQYF
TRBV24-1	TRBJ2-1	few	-	TGTGCCACCAGTGAATCGGGCCTTAGGAGGTTCTTC	CATSESGLRRFF
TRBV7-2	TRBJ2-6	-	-	TGTGCCAGCACCTCAAGGTTAGGGAGCTCTGGGGCCAACGTCCTGACTTTC	CASTSRLGSSGANVLTF
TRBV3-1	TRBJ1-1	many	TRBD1	TGTGCCAGCAGCCGTGGGACAGGCACTGAAGCTTTCTTT	CASSRGTGTEAFF
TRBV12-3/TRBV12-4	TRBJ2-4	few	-	TGTGCCAGCAGTTTTCGGAGCGGAGGAGTAAACATTCAGTACTTC	CASSFRSGGVNIQYF
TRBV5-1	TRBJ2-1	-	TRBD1	TGCGCCAGCAGACGCGACAGGGACAATGAGCAGTTCTTC	CASRRDRDNEQFF
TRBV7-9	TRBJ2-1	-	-	TGTGCCAGCAGCAAGGACTACCGCTCCTACAATGAGCAGTTCTTC	CASSKDYRSYNEQFF
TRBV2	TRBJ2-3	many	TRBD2	TGTGCCAGCAGACGGACTAGCGAGGCAGATACGCAGTATTTT	CASRRTSEADTQYF
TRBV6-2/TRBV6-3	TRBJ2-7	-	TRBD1	TGTGCCAGCAGTTACCCGGGACAGGGAACCTACGAGCAGTACTTC	CASSYPGQGTYEQYF
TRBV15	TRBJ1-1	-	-	TGTGCCACCAGCAGAGAGGCGGGAAAAGGGATCGCTGAAGCTTTCTTT	CATSREAGKGIAEAFF
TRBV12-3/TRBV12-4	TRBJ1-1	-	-	TGTGCCAGCAGTTTCCGAGGTTACAACACTGAAGCTTTCTTT	CASSFRGYNTEAFF
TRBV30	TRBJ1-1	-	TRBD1	TGTGCCTGGAGTAGTGGGACAGGCGGATACACTGAAGCTTTCTTT	CAWSSGTGGYTEAFF
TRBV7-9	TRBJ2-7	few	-	TGTGCCAGCACCATAGGGACCTACGAGCAGTACTTC	CASTIGTYEQYF
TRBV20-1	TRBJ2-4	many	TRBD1	TGCAGTGCTCCCTCTCGGGACAGGGGCAAAAACATTCAGTACTTC	CSAPSRDRGKNIQYF
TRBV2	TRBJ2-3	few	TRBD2	TGTGCCACGCGGGAGGGGGTAGCGAGGGCAGATACGCAGTATTTT	CATREGVARADTQYF
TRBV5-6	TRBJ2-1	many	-	TGTGCCAGCAGCTCGAGGGGGGTCGGCTCCTACAATGAGCAGTTCTTC	CASSSRGVGSYNEQFF
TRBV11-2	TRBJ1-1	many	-	TGTGCCAGCAGCTCAACAACCCGACGCGCTGAAGCTTTCTTT	CASSSTTRRAEAFF
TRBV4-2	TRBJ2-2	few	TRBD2	TGTGCCAGCAGCCGTAAGCCGGGACTAGCGGGGGCACGGACGAACACCGGGGAGCTGTTTTTT	CASSRKPGLAGARTNTGELFF
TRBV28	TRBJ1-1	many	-	TGTGCCAGCTCATCAATGAACACTGAAGCTTTCTTT	CASSSMNTEAFF
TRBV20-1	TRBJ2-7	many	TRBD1	TGCAGTGCTTCCCTTGGGACAGGGGCCGTCGAGCAGTACTTC	CSASLGTGAVEQYF
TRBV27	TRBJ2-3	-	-	TGTGCCAGCAGTTTAGGGCTAGGATTAGATACGCAGTATTTT	CASSLGLGLDTQYF
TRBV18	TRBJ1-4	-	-	TGTGCCAGCTCCTACGGACAGCCCGGACGTGAAAAACTGTTTTTT	CASSYGQPGREKLFF
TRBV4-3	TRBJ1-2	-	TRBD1	TGCGCCAGCAGCCAAGATCCAGGACAGGGTAGGCATGGCTACACCTTC	CASSQDPGQGRHGYTF
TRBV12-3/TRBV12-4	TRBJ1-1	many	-	TGTGCCAGCAGTCATAGACGGCTGAACACTGAAGCTTTCTTT	CASSHRRLNTEAFF
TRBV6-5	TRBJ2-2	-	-	TGTGCCAGCGCTAATCTCGGGGGTAGTAACACCGGGGAGCTGTTTTTT	CASANLGGSNTGELFF
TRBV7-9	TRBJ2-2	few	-	TGTGCCAGCAGCGAACAGGGACGGACCGGGGAGCTGTTTTTT	CASSEQGRTGELFF
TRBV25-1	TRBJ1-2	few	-	TGTGCCAGCAGTGGTTCGGGGGATGGCTACACCTTC	CASSGSGDGYTF
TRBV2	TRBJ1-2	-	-	TGTGCCAGCAGTGTGTTGGGGGACTATGGCTACACCTTC	CASSVLGDYGYTF
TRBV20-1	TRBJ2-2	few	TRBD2	TGCAGTGCTAGAACCAGACTAGCGGGAGTCACCGGGGAGCTGTTTTTT	CSARTRLAGVTGELFF
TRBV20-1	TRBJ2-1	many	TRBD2	TGCAGTGCTCCTAGCGGGAGGCGTCCCAATGAGCAGTTCTTC	CSAPSGRRPNEQFF
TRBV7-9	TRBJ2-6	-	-	TGTGCCAGCAGCTTAGCTGAATCTGGGGCCAACGTCCTGACTTTC	CASSLAESGANVLTF
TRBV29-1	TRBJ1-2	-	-	TGCAACGTTGAATTTTATCTCTATGGCTACACCTTC	CNVEFYLYGYTF
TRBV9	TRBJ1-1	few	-	TGTGCCAGCAGCGGACGACAAAATGAAGCTTTCTTT	CASSGRQNEAFF
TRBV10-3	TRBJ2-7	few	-	TGTGCCATCAGTCCGGTATCCTACGAGCAGTACTTC	CAISPVSYEQYF